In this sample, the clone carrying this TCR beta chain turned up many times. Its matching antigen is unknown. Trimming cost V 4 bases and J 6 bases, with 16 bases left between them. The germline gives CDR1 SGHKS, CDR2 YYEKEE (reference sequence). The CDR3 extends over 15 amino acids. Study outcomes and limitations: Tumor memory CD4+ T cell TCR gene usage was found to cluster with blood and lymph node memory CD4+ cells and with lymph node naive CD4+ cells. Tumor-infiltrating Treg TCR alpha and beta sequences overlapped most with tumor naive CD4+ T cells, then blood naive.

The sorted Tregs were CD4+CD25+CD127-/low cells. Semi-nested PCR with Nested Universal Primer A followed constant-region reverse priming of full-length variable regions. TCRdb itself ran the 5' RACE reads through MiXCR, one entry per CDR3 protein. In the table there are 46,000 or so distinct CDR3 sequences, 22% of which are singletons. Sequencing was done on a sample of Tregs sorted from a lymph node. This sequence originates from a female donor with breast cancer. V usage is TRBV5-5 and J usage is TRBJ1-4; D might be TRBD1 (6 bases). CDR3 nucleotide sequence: TGTGCCAGCAGCCTTGGACAGCGCAGGGATGAAAAACTGTTTTTT. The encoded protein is CASSLGQRRDEKLFF.